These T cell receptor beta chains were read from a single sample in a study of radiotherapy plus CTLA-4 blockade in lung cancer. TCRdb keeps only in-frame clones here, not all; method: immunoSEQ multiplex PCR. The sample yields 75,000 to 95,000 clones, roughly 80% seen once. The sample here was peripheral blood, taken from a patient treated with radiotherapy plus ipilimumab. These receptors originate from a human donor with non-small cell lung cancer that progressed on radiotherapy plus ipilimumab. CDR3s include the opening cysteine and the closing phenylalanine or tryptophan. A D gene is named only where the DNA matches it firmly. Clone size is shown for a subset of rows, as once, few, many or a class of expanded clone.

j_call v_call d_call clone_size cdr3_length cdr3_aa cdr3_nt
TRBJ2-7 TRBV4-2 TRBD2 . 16 CASSQDTSGGTYEQYF TGTGCCAGCAGCCAAGATACTAGCGGGGGGACCTACGAGCAGTACTTC
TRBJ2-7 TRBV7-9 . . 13 CASTPRGGYEQYF TGTGCCAGCACCCCAAGGGGGGGATACGAGCAGTACTTC
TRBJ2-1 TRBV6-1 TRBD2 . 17 CASSEAVGTSGKNEQFF TGTGCCAGCAGTGAAGCGGTAGGGACTAGCGGGAAAAATGAGCAGTTCTTC
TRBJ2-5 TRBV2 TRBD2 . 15 CASKGTSGYQETQYF TGTGCCAGCAAAGGGACTAGCGGGTACCAAGAGACCCAGTACTTC
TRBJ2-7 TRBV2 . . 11 CASNRYYEQYF TGTGCCAGCAATAGGTATTACGAGCAGTACTTC
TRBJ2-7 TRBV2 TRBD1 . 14 CASSEGTGVNEQYF TGTGCCAGCAGTGAAGGGACAGGGGTAAACGAGCAGTACTTC
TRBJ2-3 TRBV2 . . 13 CASSGVNPDTQYF TGTGCCAGCAGCGGGGTGAACCCAGATACGCAGTATTTT
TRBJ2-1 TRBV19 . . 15 CASSIRRGSYNEQFF TGTGCCAGTAGTATAAGGAGGGGCTCCTACAATGAGCAGTTCTTC
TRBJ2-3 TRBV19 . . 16 CASSTGGGRYSDTQYF TGTGCCAGTAGTACAGGGGGCGGGAGGTATTCAGATACGCAGTATTTT
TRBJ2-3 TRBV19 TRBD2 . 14 CASSIVAGDVMQYF TGTGCCAGTAGTATAGTAGCGGGAGACGTCATGCAGTATTTT
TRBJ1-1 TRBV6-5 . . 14 CASRFTQGNTEAFF TGTGCCAGCAGATTTACACAGGGGAACACTGAAGCTTTCTTT
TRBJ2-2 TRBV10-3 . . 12 CAIMGETGELFF TGTGCCATCATGGGTGAGACCGGGGAGCTGTTTTTT
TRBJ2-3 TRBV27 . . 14 CASSLRDSTDTQYF TGTGCCAGCAGTTTAAGGGACAGCACAGATACGCAGTATTTT
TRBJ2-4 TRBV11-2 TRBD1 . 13 CASSDRAGNIQYF TGTGCCAGCAGCGACAGGGCCGGGAACATTCAGTACTTC
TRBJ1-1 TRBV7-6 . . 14 CASSYRDSNTEAFF TGTGCCAGCAGCTACAGGGATTCGAACACTGAAGCTTTCTTT
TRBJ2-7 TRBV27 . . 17 CASSFRGRAGASYEQYF TGTGCCAGCAGTTTTCGCGGGCGGGCAGGGGCATCTTATGAGCAGTACTTC
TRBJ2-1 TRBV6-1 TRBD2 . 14 CATAAGGVYNEQFF TGTGCCACCGCGGCGGGGGGGGTTTACAATGAGCAGTTCTTC
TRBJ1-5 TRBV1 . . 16 CTSSLDGRGVNQPQHF TGCACCAGCAGCCTCGATGGGAGGGGGGTCAATCAGCCCCAGCATTTT
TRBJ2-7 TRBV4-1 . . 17 CASSQDPTGYSSYEQYF TGCGCCAGCAGCCAAGATCCCACGGGATACTCCTCCTACGAGCAGTACTTC
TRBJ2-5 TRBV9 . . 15 CASSVGRRHQETQYF TGTGCCAGCAGCGTAGGGCGGCGTCATCAAGAGACCCAGTACTTC
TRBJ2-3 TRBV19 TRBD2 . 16 CASSIAPSGDPDTQYF TGTGCCAGTAGTATAGCCCCTAGCGGGGACCCAGATACGCAGTATTTT
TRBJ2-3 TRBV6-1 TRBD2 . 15 CASREAGVGTDTQYF TGTGCCAGCAGGGAAGCGGGAGTGGGCACAGATACGCAGTATTTT
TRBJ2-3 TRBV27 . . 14 CASSATLEADTQYF TGTGCCAGCAGTGCGACCTTAGAAGCAGATACGCAGTATTTT
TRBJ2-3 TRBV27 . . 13 CASSLKSTDTQYF TGTGCCAGCAGTTTAAAGAGCACAGATACGCAGTATTTT
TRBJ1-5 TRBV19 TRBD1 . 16 CASSTLTGERNQPQHF TGTGCCAGTAGTACGTTGACAGGGGAGCGCAATCAGCCCCAGCATTTT
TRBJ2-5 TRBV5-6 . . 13 CASSWTAKETQYF TGTGCCAGCAGCTGGACAGCCAAAGAGACCCAGTACTTC
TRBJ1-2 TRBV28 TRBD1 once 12 CASGTGRAGYTF TGTGCCTCGGGGACAGGGAGGGCTGGCTACACCTTC
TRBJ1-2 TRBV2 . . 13 CASNLGSPGGYTF TGTGCCAGCAACCTGGGGTCACCAGGGGGCTACACCTTC
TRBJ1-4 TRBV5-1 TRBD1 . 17 CASSWGQDSTTNEKLFF TGCGCCAGCAGCTGGGGACAGGACTCTACAACTAATGAAAAACTGTTTTTT
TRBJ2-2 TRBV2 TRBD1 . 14 CATRTGGNTGELFF TGTGCCACCCGGACAGGGGGCAACACCGGGGAGCTGTTTTTT
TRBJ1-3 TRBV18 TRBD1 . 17 CASSPTGTGDSGNTIYF TGTGCCAGCTCACCAACGGGGACAGGGGACTCTGGAAACACCATATATTTT
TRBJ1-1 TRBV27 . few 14 CASSPVGGTTEAFF TGTGCCAGCAGTCCCGTGGGGGGAACCACTGAAGCTTTCTTT
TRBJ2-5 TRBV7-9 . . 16 CASSLKVFGSRETQYF TGTGCCAGCAGCTTAAAAGTTTTCGGGAGCCGGGAGACCCAGTACTTC
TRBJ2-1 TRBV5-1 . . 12 CASSLAHNEQFF TGCGCCAGCAGCTTGGCACACAATGAGCAGTTCTTC
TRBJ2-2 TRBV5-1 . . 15 CASAFMEGVTGELFF TGCGCCAGCGCATTTATGGAGGGGGTGACCGGGGAGCTGTTTTTT
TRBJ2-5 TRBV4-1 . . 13 CASSNVEKETQYF TGCGCCAGCAGCAACGTGGAGAAAGAGACCCAGTACTTC
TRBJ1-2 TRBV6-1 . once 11 CASRRGTGYTF TGTGCCAGCAGGAGGGGGACGGGCTACACCTTC
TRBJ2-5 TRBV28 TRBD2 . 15 CASSHRDTGGETQYF TGTGCCAGCAGTCACCGGGACACGGGAGGGGAGACCCAGTACTTC
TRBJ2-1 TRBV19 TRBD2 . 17 CASRRGTSGRWDNEQFF TGTGCCAGTCGAAGGGGGACTAGCGGGAGATGGGACAATGAGCAGTTCTTC
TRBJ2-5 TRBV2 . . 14 CASNFQGLSETQYF TGTGCCAGCAATTTTCAGGGTCTATCGGAGACCCAGTACTTC
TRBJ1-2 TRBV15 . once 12 CATSNADYGYTF TGTGCCACCAGCAATGCCGATTATGGCTACACCTTC
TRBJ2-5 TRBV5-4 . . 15 CASSTKVGQQETQYF TGTGCCAGCAGCACCAAAGTGGGACAACAAGAGACCCAGTACTTC
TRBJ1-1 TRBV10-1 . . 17 CASSESGGGRMNTEAFF TGCGCCAGCAGTGAGTCGGGGGGGGGACGTATGAACACTGAAGCTTTCTTT
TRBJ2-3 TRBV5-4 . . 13 CASSFDRRDTQYF TGTGCCAGCAGCTTTGACAGAAGGGATACGCAGTATTTT
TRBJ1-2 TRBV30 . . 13 CAWSVQEYYGYTF TGTGCCTGGAGTGTACAGGAATACTATGGCTACACCTTC
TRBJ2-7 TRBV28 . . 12 CASSGGPHEQYF TGTGCCAGCAGTGGGGGGCCACACGAGCAGTACTTC
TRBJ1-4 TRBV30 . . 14 CAWSVGSYNEKLLF TGTGCCTGGAGTGTCGGCAGTTATAATGAAAAACTGCTTTTT
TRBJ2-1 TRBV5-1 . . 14 CASSFGTGSNEQLF .
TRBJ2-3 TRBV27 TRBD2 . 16 CASSLSLAGGSDTQYF TGTGCCAGCAGTTTGAGCCTAGCGGGAGGTTCAGATACGCAGTATTTT
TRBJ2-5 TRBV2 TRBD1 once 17 CASLLYLQGVGEETQYF TGTGCCAGCCTCCTATACCTTCAGGGGGTCGGAGAGGAGACCCAGTACTTC
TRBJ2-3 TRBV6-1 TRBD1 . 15 CASSFGQGLKDTQYF TGTGCCAGCAGTTTTGGACAGGGGCTCAAAGATACGCAGTATTTT
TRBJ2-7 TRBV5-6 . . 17 CASSFLVPKGQRSEQYF TGTGCCAGCAGCTTTCTCGTCCCGAAGGGTCAACGGTCCGAGCAGTACTTC
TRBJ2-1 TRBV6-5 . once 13 CASSWGVHNEQFF TGTGCCAGCAGTTGGGGGGTACACAATGAGCAGTTCTTC
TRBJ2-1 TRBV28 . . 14 CASSERSSYNEQFF TGTGCCAGCAGTGAAAGGAGCTCCTACAATGAGCAGTTCTTC